This entry lists 27 T cell receptor beta chains sequenced from one sample in a study of cytomegalovirus exposure and HLA in healthy donors. In the PCR, 60 Vbeta and 13 Jbeta primers were used. Libraries were prepared by immunoSEQ multiplex PCR; TCRdb keeps only in-frame clonotypes and omits some of them. The repertoire holds about 200,000 clones, with roughly 70% as singletons. Sequenced material: PBMCs. The receptors stem from a man aged 35-49 years in good health and CMV-seropositive.

V usage is TRBV29-1 and J usage is TRBJ2-3; 8 bases are a match to TRBD1. V trimming: 6 bases; J trimming: 1 base; junction bases outside the gene matches: 9. This CDR3 has 15 residues. CDR1 is SQVTM, CDR2 ANQGSEA, per germline. The CDR3 loop is CSVLPQGARTDTQYF. As DNA, the CDR3 is TGCAGCGTCCTCCCCCAGGGGGCCCGCACAGATACGCAGTATTTT.

This clone was counted only a few times. The chain carries TRBV5-1 and TRBJ2-1; D perhaps matches TRBD1 (6 bases). The V gene lost 2 bases and the J gene lost 4 bases, with 19 bases spanning the gap. The V gene's germline CDR1 is SGHRS and CDR2 YFSETQ. The CDR3 runs 17 residues. CDR3 in amino acids: CASSFSTGSLEYNEQFF. CDR3 nucleotide sequence: TGCGCCAGCAGCTTCTCGACAGGTTCGCTAGAGTACAATGAGCAGTTCTTC.

The rearrangement links TRBV5-5 to TRBJ1-1; D remains unclear. CDR3 length equals 18 residues. V dropped 4 bases and J dropped 0 bases, with 22 bases sitting between them. The germline gives CDR1 SGHKS, CDR2 YYEKEE (reference sequence). The CDR3 is CASSPLQFSLSLNTEAFF. The CDR3 DNA is TGTGCCAGCAGCCCCCTACAGTTCTCCCTCTCTTTGAACACTGAAGCTTTCTTT.

CDR3 amino acids: CASSLTGTGAYEQYF. For the CDR3, the DNA is TGTGCCAGTAGCCTGACCGGGACAGGGGCCTACGAGCAGTACTTC. This chain connects TRBV19 to TRBJ2-7; 10 bases line up with TRBD1. The CDR3 is made up of 15 amino acids. The J segment lost 2 bases and the V segment lost 6 bases, leaving 7 bases of the junction unmatched. Germline-derived CDR1 and CDR2 are LNHDA and SQIVND (reference sequence).

This clone was seen a handful of times. J is TRBJ1-2 and V is TRBV29-1; 8 positions match TRBD1. This CDR3 is built from 13 residues. Germline V gene data show CDR1 as SQVTM and CDR2 as ANQGSEA. Trimming took 7 bases from V and 3 from J; bases not matched to a gene: 7. The CDR3 bases are TGCAGCGCCAAGACAGGGGTCGACTATGGCTACACCTTC. It encodes CSAKTGVDYGYTF.

This sequence joins TRBV6-6 and TRBJ2-2; 10 nucleotides agree with TRBD2. Trimming took 1 base from V and 5 from J; bases not matched to a gene: 4. CDR3 size: 16 residues. The germline V gene has CDR1 MNHNY and CDR2 SVGAGI (reference sequence). Here the CDR3 DNA reads TGTGCCAGCAGTTACTTAGCGGGGGGATTTACCGGGGAGCTGTTTTTT. This sequence encodes CASSYLAGGFTGELFF.

V usage is TRBV28 and J usage is TRBJ2-7, with D maybe TRBD1 (5 bases). Germline V gene data show CDR1 as MDHEN and CDR2 as SYDVKM. The V end lost 5 bases, the J end lost 2 bases, and 16 bases lay between the germline ends. The CDR3 loop spans 15 amino acids. The CDR3 DNA is TGTGCCAGCAGTAGAGGACACTACCGCCCCTACGAGCAGTACTTC. This translates into CASSRGHYRPYEQYF.

The rearrangement uses TRBV19 and TRBJ1-3; possible D gene TRBD1, 6 bases. Between the trimmed V and J ends, which lost 4 bases and 0 bases, there was a span of 16 bases. In germline, CDR1 is LNHDA, CDR2 SQIVND (reference sequence). The CDR3 has 17 residues. DNA for the CDR3: TGTGCCAGTAGTACAGGGACAAGGGGATTCTCTGGAAACACCATATATTTT. This sequence encodes CASSTGTRGFSGNTIYF.

The V gene is TRBV25-1, the J gene TRBJ1-4; D is uncertain. The CDR3 is 13 amino acids. V lost 7 bases, J lost 4 bases, and 10 bases lay in between. In germline, CDR1 is MGHDK, CDR2 SYGVNS. In nucleotides, the CDR3 is TGTGCCAGCACCGGGATATATAATGAAAAACTGTTTTTT. This encodes CASTGIYNEKLFF.

The V gene is TRBV4-1, the J gene TRBJ2-1, with D uncertain. V shed 1 base and J shed 0 bases, with 13 bases lying between them. The germline V gene has CDR1 MGHRA and CDR2 YSYEKL. This CDR3 contains 17 residues. The CDR3 sequence is CASSQVPEVLSYNEQFF. The CDR3 DNA follows: TGCGCCAGCAGCCAAGTTCCAGAAGTCCTCTCCTACAATGAGCAGTTCTTC.

Note on this clone: Other DNA sequences in this specimen translate into the identical CDR3. V is TRBV5-6 and J is TRBJ1-1, with a possible D match to TRBD1 (6 bases). Between the trimmed V and J ends, which lost 4 bases and 0 bases, there was a span of 10 bases. The length of the CDR3 is 14 residues. Per germline, CDR1 SGHDT and CDR2 YYEEEE. CDR3 protein: CASSPDSMNTEAFF. CDR3 in DNA: TGTGCCAGCAGCCCGGACAGCATGAACACTGAAGCTTTCTTT. The full variable domain, in which reference TRBV5-6 and TRBJ1-1 provide the parts outside the CDR3, is DAGVTQSPTHLIKTRGQQVTLRCSPKSGHDTVSWYQQALGQGPQFIFQYYEEEERQRGNFPDRFSGHQFPNYSSELNVNALLLGDSALYLCASSPDSMNTEAFFGQGTRLTVV.

The chain combines TRBV18 with TRBJ2-1, with D perhaps matching TRBD1 (6 bases). Germline CDR1 and CDR2: KGHSH and LQKENI. V was trimmed by 1 base and J by 5 bases, leaving 12 bases between them. This CDR3 is 15 amino acids long. CDR3 protein: CASSPLGGKDNEQFF. The CDR3 DNA follows: TGTGCCAGCTCACCACTTGGGGGCAAGGACAATGAGCAGTTCTTC.

J is TRBJ2-2 and V is TRBV27; TRBD1 matches 7 bases. Trimming removed 5 bases from V and 3 bases from J; junction bases left unmatched: 6. The CDR3 loop spans 15 amino acids. The germline gives CDR1 MNHEY, CDR2 SMNVEV (reference sequence). Written as DNA, the CDR3 is TGTGCCAGCAGTACCGGGACAGATTACACCGGGGAGCTGTTTTTT. Its protein product is CASSTGTDYTGELFF.

V and J are TRBV18 and TRBJ2-3; 9 nucleotides line up with TRBD1. The CDR3 runs to 14 residues. V shed 6 bases and J 3 bases; nucleotides not matched to a gene: 4. Germline V lookup: CDR1 KGHSH, CDR2 LQKENI. In DNA form, the CDR3 reads TGTGCCAGCTCCGGACAGGGGAGGACAGATACGCAGTATTTT. As protein: CASSGQGRTDTQYF.

This sequence joins TRBV27 and TRBJ1-2; possibly TRBD1 for D (6 bases). With 2 bases removed from V and 8 bases from J, the gap between germline ends came to 15 bases. This CDR3 is built from 14 residues. In germline, CDR1 is MNHEY, CDR2 SMNVEV (reference sequence). The CDR3: CASSLQGWAAGYTF. CDR3 sequence (DNA): TGTGCCAGCAGTTTACAGGGGTGGGCAGCCGGCTACACCTTC.

The chain couples TRBV18 to TRBJ2-5; 8 bases align to TRBD1. This CDR3 spans 14 amino acids. V lost 3 bases and J lost 5; bases outside the gene matches: 5. The germline V gene has CDR1 KGHSH and CDR2 LQKENI. The CDR3 here is CASSPSTGDETQYF. Here the CDR3 DNA reads TGTGCCAGCTCACCTTCGACAGGGGACGAGACCCAGTACTTC.

There are many counts of this clone. This chain joins TRBV6-1 and TRBJ2-2; weak D call: TRBD2 (6 bases). This CDR3 has 15 amino acids. Germline V gene sequence: CDR1 MNHNS, CDR2 SASEGT. The V gene lost 1 base and the J gene lost 4 bases, with 10 bases spanning the gap. The CDR3 nucleotides are TGTGCCAGCAGTGAAGAGGCGGGATCCACCGGGGAGCTGTTTTTT. Its protein product is CASSEEAGSTGELFF.

This clone was picked up a small number of times. The genes are TRBV28 and TRBJ2-6, with a possible D match to TRBD2 (5 bases). This CDR3 region has 17 residues. From germline, CDR1 is MDHEN and CDR2 SYDVKM. V was shortened by 7 bases and J by 0 bases, with 16 bases between the two germline ends. CDR3 nucleotides: TGTGCCAGCACCCGGACTTTATCCCGCTCTGGGGCCAACGTCCTGACTTTC. Translation: CASTRTLSRSGANVLTF.

The rearrangement joins TRBV2 to TRBJ1-2; D gene ambiguous. V lost 1 base and J lost 0, with 9 bases in between. The germline CDR1 and CDR2 sequences are SNHLY and FYNNEI. The CDR3 spans 15 residues. The CDR3, as DNA: TGTGCCAGCAGTGAAGGCGGCCGGTCTAACTATGGCTACACCTTC. This sequence encodes CASSEGGRSNYGYTF. The full variable domain, rest sourced from reference TRBV2 and TRBJ1-2, is EPEVTQTPSHQVTQMGQEVILRCVPISNHLYFYWYRQILGQKVEFLVSFYNNEISEKSEIFDDQFSVERPDGSNFTLKIRSTKLEDSAMYFCASSEGGRSNYGYTFGSGTRLTVV.

The V gene is TRBV6-5, the J gene TRBJ2-7, with D uncertain. V was shortened by 7 bases and J by 0 bases, with 10 bases between the two germline ends. The CDR3 length is 13 residues. Germline V lookup: CDR1 MNHEY, CDR2 SVGAGI. CDR3 protein: CASNPDSSYEQYF. In DNA, the CDR3 is TGTGCCAGCAACCCAGACTCCTCCTACGAGCAGTACTTC.

This clone was detected once. The genes are TRBV5-1 and TRBJ2-1; 12 bases map to TRBD2. Germline V lookup: CDR1 SGHRS, CDR2 YFSETQ. The trim removed 4 bases at V and 9 bases at J, leaving 8 bases unmatched. The CDR3 has 15 residues. In nucleotides, the CDR3 is TGCGCCAGCAGCCTGGGAACTAGCGGGGGGCCTGAGCAGTTCTTC. Translated, it gives CASSLGTSGGPEQFF.

The chain uses TRBV6-5 and TRBJ2-2, with 7 bases aligning to TRBD1. Germline V gives CDR1 MNHEY, CDR2 SVGAGI. The CDR3 covers 14 residues. The ends lost 8 bases at V and 5 bases at J; junction bases unmatched: 8. CDR3 bases: TGTGCCAGCCGGACAGGCGAGCGGACCGGGGAGCTGTTTTTT. It yields the protein CASRTGERTGELFF.

J is TRBJ2-3 and V is TRBV2; 8 bases are shared with TRBD2. The germline V gene has CDR1 SNHLY and CDR2 FYNNEI. Unmatched junction bases numbered 6, after V lost 2 bases and J lost 2 bases. The CDR3 runs to 16 residues. The CDR3 reads CASSEQQRGFTDTQYF. In nucleotides, the CDR3 is TGTGCCAGCAGTGAACAGCAGCGGGGGTTCACAGATACGCAGTATTTT.

This clone was seen more than once but under ten times. The V gene is TRBV28, the J gene TRBJ1-5; no clear D. Trimming removed 5 bases from V and 0 bases from J, with 8 bases in between. The germline V gene encodes CDR1 MDHEN and CDR2 SYDVKM. The CDR3 runs to 14 residues. CDR3 DNA sequence: TGTGCCAGCAGTCGAGCCGGTAGCAATCAGCCCCAGCATTTT. Protein sequence: CASSRAGSNQPQHF.

J is TRBJ2-5 and V is TRBV27, with TRBD1 identical over 8 bases. Germline V gives CDR1 MNHEY, CDR2 SMNVEV (reference sequence). The CDR3 has 14 amino acids. V lost 3 bases and J lost 8; bases outside the gene matches: 8. The DNA of the CDR3 is TGTGCCAGCAGTTTGACAGGGGCCTTGGATACCCAGTACTTC. Translated: CASSLTGALDTQYF.

The rearrangement joins TRBV28 to TRBJ2-7; D not certain. The CDR3 has 14 amino acids. CDR1 and CDR2 from the germline V gene are MDHEN and SYDVKM. Trimming took 3 bases from V and 3 from J, leaving 12 bases between them. The CDR3 region has the DNA TGTGCCAGCAGTTTCCCCTCCCAGGACTACGAGCAGTACTTC. Residues: CASSFPSQDYEQYF.

The rearrangement joins TRBV18 to TRBJ2-7, with D possibly matching TRBD2 (6 bases). The length of the CDR3 is 15 residues. V lost 4 bases, J lost 2 bases, and 15 bases lay in between. CDR1 is KGHSH and CDR2 is LQKENI in the germline V gene. CDR3 in amino acids: CASSQDGGGTYEQYF. Here the CDR3 DNA reads TGTGCCAGCTCACAGGACGGTGGGGGGACCTACGAGCAGTACTTC.